These 10 T cell receptor beta chains were sequenced from one sample in a study of T-cell memory formation after mild COVID-19. TCRdb reprocessed the 5' RACE reads with MiXCR, giving one entry per CDR3 protein. The repertoire has under 300,000 distinct CDR3 sequences, over 9% of them found once; the top ten carry roughly a fifth. Source material: PBMCs or a T cell subset sorted from them (not recorded which). These TCRs come from a man younger than 35 who had mild COVID-19 (a few samples of this study predate the infection). Cell type and time point are not known.

This clonotype has at least ten counts. The gene calls are TRBV6-5 and TRBJ2-7; 8 bases fit TRBD1. This CDR3 is 15 amino acids long. J was trimmed by 6 bases and V by 4 bases; bases with no gene match: 11. In germline, CDR1 is MNHEY, CDR2 SVGAGI. CDR3 bases: TGTGCCAGCAGTTTCCGAGCTACAGGGGGTGGCGAGCAGTACGTC. Its protein product is CASSFRATGGGEQYV.

The V call is TRBV6-2 or TRBV6-3, the J call TRBJ2-7, with D perhaps given as TRBD1 or TRBD2 (5 bases each). V was trimmed by 1 base and J by 4 bases, leaving 11 bases between them. The CDR3 sequence is 14 residues long. Germline loops: CDR1 MNHEY, CDR2 SVGEGT. As DNA, the CDR3 is TGTGCCAGCAGTTACTGGGACGCAAGGTACGAGCAGTACTTC. It is translated as CASSYWDARYEQYF.

This clonotype was seen more than once but under ten times. The V and J genes are TRBV12-3 or TRBV12-4 and TRBJ2-3; either TRBD1 or TRBD2 may fit D (6 bases each). Trimming removed 6 bases from V and 4 bases from J, with 17 bases in between. This CDR3 spans 15 amino acids. The CDR3, as DNA: TGTGCCAGCAGCCTTAACGGTGGGGGGCCAGATACGCAGTATTTT. It is translated as CASSLNGGGPDTQYF.

The chain links TRBV6-1 to TRBJ2-3; 11 nucleotides match TRBD1. Germline CDR1 MNHNS, CDR2 SASEGT. J gave up 1 base and V 8 bases, and 8 bases lay outside the gene matches. The CDR3 length is 16 residues. CDR3 sequence: CASSRDRGVGTDTQYF. CDR3 bases: TGTGCCAGCTCCCGGGACAGGGGGGTCGGCACAGATACGCAGTATTTT.

This clonotype was recorded at least ten times. This sequence joins TRBV7-6 and TRBJ2-5; 11 positions match TRBD2. The CDR3 is 15 residues long. Trimming removed 1 base from V and 6 bases from J; junction bases left unmatched: 4. The germline CDR1 and CDR2 sequences are SGHVS and FNYEAQ. The CDR3 nucleotides read TGTGCCAGCAGCTTAGAGGCTAGCGGGGGGCAGACCCAGTACTTC. Translated, it gives CASSLEASGGQTQYF.

This chain joins TRBV28 and TRBJ1-5; D is perhaps TRBD1 (5 bases). Germline V lookup: CDR1 MDHEN, CDR2 SYDVKM. Trimming cost V 6 bases and J 9 bases, with 15 bases left between them. The CDR3 runs to 13 residues. CDR3 nucleotides: TGTGCCAGCAGCCCGGGGGGGAGCAGGCCCCAGCATTTT. Translating it yields CASSPGGSRPQHF.

The chain employs TRBV5-1 and TRBJ1-6; D perhaps matches TRBD1 (5 bases). CDR1 SGHRS and CDR2 YFSETQ come from the germline V gene. The V end was cut by 4 bases, the J end by 7 bases, with 12 bases between. The CDR3 extends over 14 amino acids. This CDR3 is CASSPGRENSPLHF. The CDR3 DNA sequence: TGCGCCAGCAGCCCGGGACGGGAGAATTCACCCCTCCACTTT.

This clonotype was seen only a few times. The chain combines TRBV12-3 or TRBV12-4 with TRBJ1-1, with D possibly being TRBD1 (5 bases). This CDR3 has 12 residues. Deletions cut 6 bases from V and 11 bases from J, with 16 bases between. CDR3 amino acids: CASSFQTGGAFF. For the CDR3, the DNA is TGTGCCAGCAGCTTTCAGACCGGGGGGGCTTTCTTT.

This clonotype showed up just a few times. The chain carries TRBV19 and TRBJ1-5; no definite D call. The CDR3 runs 16 residues. V lost 0 bases, J lost 4 bases, and 13 bases lay in between. Germline loops: CDR1 LNHDA, CDR2 SQIVND (reference sequence). CDR3 sequence (DNA): TGTGCCAGTAGTATAGATTTCGGTGGATGGAATCAGCCCCAGCATTTT. Encoded protein: CASSIDFGGWNQPQHF.

The chain is built from TRBV4-3 and TRBJ2-3, with D perhaps TRBD2 (5 bases). The CDR3 is made up of 15 amino acids. Between the trimmed V and J ends, which lost 4 bases and 2 bases, there was a span of 13 bases. Germline-derived CDR1 and CDR2 are LGHNA and YSLEER. The DNA of the CDR3 is TGCGCCAGCAGCCTCCGGCTAGCTGCCACAGATACGCAGTATTTT. This translates into CASSLRLAATDTQYF.